This T cell receptor beta chain stems from a study of cytomegalovirus exposure and HLA in healthy donors. 13 Jbeta primers and 60 Vbeta primers were used for the PCR. TCRdb's table, derived via immunoSEQ multiplex PCR, lists solely in-frame clones and lacks some. In the table there are 95,000 to 100,000 clones, 65% to 85% of which are singletons. This receptor was taken from a man aged 50 to 59 in good health and CMV-seronegative. Specimen: PBMCs.

The CDR3 spells CAWTRGTGGPGANVLTF. As DNA, the CDR3 is TGTGCCTGGACGCGGGGGACAGGGGGACCCGGGGCCAACGTCCTGACTTTC. The chain recombines TRBV30 with TRBJ2-6; 11 positions agree with TRBD1. Germline V CDR1 and CDR2: GTSNPN, SVGIG (reference sequence). V dropped 4 bases and J dropped 4; count of bases not matched to a gene: 9. This CDR3 has 17 residues.